The T cell receptor beta chain described here comes from a study of blood T cells in healthy people across ages. Combining a sample-barcoded 5' primer with a J-beta primer mix, a second PCR ran for 7 to 11 cycles. A single record per CDR3 protein comes from TCRdb applying MiXCR to the 5' RACE reads. The profile shows some 750,000 distinct CDR3 sequences, approximately 22% of them singletons. This clonotype showed up just a few times. The sample was blood. The receptor comes from a man in his sixties or seventies in good health.

CDR3: CASNPGQVNTEAFF. The CDR3 DNA reads TGTGCCAGCAATCCGGGACAGGTGAACACTGAAGCTTTCTTT. The chain is built from TRBV7-2 and TRBJ1-1; TRBD1 aligns across 8 bases. Trimming at V came to 7 bases and at J to 0 bases, leaving 4 bases not matched to a gene. The V gene's germline CDR1 is SGHTA and CDR2 FQGNSA. The CDR3 contains 14 residues.